The entry below describes one T cell receptor beta chain. The sample holds other DNA sequences that translate to the same CDR3. Sequencing used immunoSEQ multiplex PCR; TCRdb keeps in-frame clones, though not all of them. The sample includes over 150,000 clones, 90% to 95% of them seen just once. CDR3 length equals 15 residues. Trimming cost V 4 bases and J 0 bases; bases outside gene matches: 5. CDR1 is MNHEY, CDR2 SVGAGI, per germline. This specimen comes from a study of control samples from healthy donors and cancer patients. This chain links TRBV6-5 with TRBJ2-7; 8 bases map to TRBD1. The clonotype was recovered from a young woman in good health. Sequenced sample: blood. CDR3 bases: TGTGCCAGCAGTTCTACAGGGGGTAGCTCCTACGAGCAGTACTTC. Translating gives CASSSTGGSSYEQYF.